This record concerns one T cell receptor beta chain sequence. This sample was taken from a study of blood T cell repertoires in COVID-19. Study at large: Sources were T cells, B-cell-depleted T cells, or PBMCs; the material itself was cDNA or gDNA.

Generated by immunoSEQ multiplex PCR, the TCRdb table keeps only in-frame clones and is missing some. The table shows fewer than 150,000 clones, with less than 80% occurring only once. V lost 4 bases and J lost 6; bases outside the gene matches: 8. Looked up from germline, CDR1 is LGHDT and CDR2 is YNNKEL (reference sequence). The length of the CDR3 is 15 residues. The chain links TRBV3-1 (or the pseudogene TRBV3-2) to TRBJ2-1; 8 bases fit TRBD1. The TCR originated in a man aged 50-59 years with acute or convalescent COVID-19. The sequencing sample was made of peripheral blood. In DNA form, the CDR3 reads TGTGCCAGCAGCCGAGGACAGGGAATTATCAATGAGCAGTTCTTC. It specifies CASSRGQGIINEQFF.